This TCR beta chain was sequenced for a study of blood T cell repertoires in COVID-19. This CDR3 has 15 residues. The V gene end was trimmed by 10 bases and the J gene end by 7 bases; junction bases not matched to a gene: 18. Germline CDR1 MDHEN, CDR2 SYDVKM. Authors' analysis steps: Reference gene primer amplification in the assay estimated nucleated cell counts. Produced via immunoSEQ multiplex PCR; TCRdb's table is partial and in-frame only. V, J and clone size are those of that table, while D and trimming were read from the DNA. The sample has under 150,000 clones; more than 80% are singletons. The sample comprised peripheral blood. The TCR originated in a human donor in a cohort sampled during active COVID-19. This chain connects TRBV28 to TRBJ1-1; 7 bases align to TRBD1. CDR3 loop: CATFSGGTATFEAFF. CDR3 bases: TGTGCCACCTTCTCTGGGGGGACAGCTACCTTTGAAGCTTTCTTT.